The 25 T cell receptor beta chains below all came from one sample that was sequenced in a study of shared clonotypes between healthy human individuals. Generated by immunoSEQ multiplex PCR, the TCRdb table keeps only in-frame clones and is missing some. The repertoire has under 1 million clones, 80% to 95% of them found once; the top ten carry approximately 25%. Terminally differentiated effector memory CD45RA+ cells were excluded by CCR7 positive selection of CD45RO-negative cells. The sample consisted of naive CD8+ T cells sorted from blood. Every receptor here comes from a man aged 25 to 40 in good health.

This clone was picked up one time. The chain has TRBV27 and TRBJ1-2; 10 bases line up with TRBD1. The V and J ends lost 6 bases and 6 bases, in that order; junction bases with no gene match: 10. The CDR3 sequence is 15 residues long. CDR1 and CDR2 (germline): MNHEY, SMNVEV (reference sequence). The CDR3 DNA reads TGTGCCAGCAGCTCTATAGACAGGGGGCTAGATGGCTACACCTTC. As protein: CASSSIDRGLDGYTF.

The chain has TRBV27 and TRBJ2-1, with TRBD2 identical over 8 bases. There are 15 residues in the CDR3. The V gene end was trimmed by 5 bases and the J gene end by 10 bases; junction bases not matched to a gene: 13. The germline gives CDR1 MNHEY, CDR2 SMNVEV (reference sequence). The CDR3: CASSLGLAPLYEQFF. CDR3 DNA sequence: TGTGCCAGCAGTCTAGGACTAGCACCACTTTACGAGCAGTTCTTC.

V usage is TRBV6-5 and J usage is TRBJ2-7, with 7 bases fitting TRBD2. V lost 4 bases and J lost 1; bases outside the gene matches: 1. The CDR3 loop spans 13 amino acids. From germline, CDR1 is MNHEY and CDR2 SVGAGI. The CDR3 bases are TGTGCCAGCAGTTGGGAGGGTTCCTACGAGCAGTACTTC. Translated, it gives CASSWEGSYEQYF.

The chain combines TRBV7-2 with TRBJ2-7, with D possibly TRBD2 on 6 matching bases. The CDR3 is 14 amino acids. Germline CDR1 SGHTA, CDR2 FQGNSA. Trimming took off 7 bases at V and 1 base at J, with 14 bases between the two ends. The CDR3 sequence: CASIFPGVSYEQYF. The CDR3 coding sequence is TGTGCCAGCATCTTTCCGGGAGTATCCTACGAGCAGTACTTC.

This chain joins TRBV9 and TRBJ1-3, with D perhaps TRBD1 (6 bases). The V end was cut by 5 bases, the J end by 1 base, with 16 bases between. This CDR3 contains 16 residues. Looked up from germline, CDR1 is SGDLS and CDR2 is YYNGEE. The CDR3 here is CASSSPLQGSGNTIYF. The CDR3 coding sequence is TGTGCCAGCAGTTCGCCCCTACAGGGTTCTGGAAACACCATATATTTT.

The sample holds one count of this clone. Other DNA sequences in the sample encode the same CDR3. The chain has TRBV7-9 and TRBJ2-7; TRBD2 agrees at 8 bases. The CDR3 is made up of 15 amino acids. The V gene's germline CDR1 is SEHNR and CDR2 FQNEAQ (reference sequence). The V gene end was trimmed by 2 bases and the J gene end by 2 bases; junction bases not matched to a gene: 5. The CDR3 spells CASSLLAGGPYEQYF. The CDR3 DNA sequence: TGTGCCAGCAGCTTACTCGCGGGAGGCCCCTACGAGCAGTACTTC.

This chain links TRBV7-6 with TRBJ2-1, with TRBD2 identical over 7 bases. The germline V gene encodes CDR1 SGHVS and CDR2 FNYEAQ. V shed 5 bases and J 10 bases; nucleotides not matched to a gene: 8. The CDR3 contains 13 residues. CDR3 protein: CASSRGGAGEQFF. In DNA, the CDR3 is TGTGCCAGCAGCCGGGGAGGGGCAGGAGAGCAGTTCTTC.

In regard to this clone: Other DNA sequences in the same sample also yield this CDR3. The chain uses TRBV6-1 and TRBJ2-7, with D unresolved. Germline lookup yields CDR1 MNHNS and CDR2 SASEGT. Trimming shortened V by 0 bases and J by 2 bases, and 2 bases separated the two germline ends. The length of the CDR3 is 12 residues. CDR3 DNA: TGTGCCAGCAGTGAAGCGCCCTACGAGCAGTACTTC. It specifies CASSEAPYEQYF.

The V and J genes are TRBV7-9 and TRBJ2-3; TRBD1 agrees at 8 bases. The CDR3 loop spans 15 amino acids. Losses at the gene ends were 4 bases for V and 3 bases for J; bases not matched to a gene: 6. Germline values: CDR1 SEHNR, CDR2 FQNEAQ (reference sequence). CDR3 nucleotides: TGTGCCAGCAGCTCCCAACGACAGGGGACAGATACGCAGTATTTT. Protein sequence: CASSSQRQGTDTQYF.

V is TRBV4-1 and J is TRBJ2-2; D gene uncertain. The CDR3 runs to 14 residues. The germline CDR1 and CDR2 sequences are MGHRA and YSYEKL. Trimming removed 1 base at V and 7 bases at J, with 10 bases between. The DNA for the CDR3 is TGCGCCAGCAGCCAAGGGGGATTCGACGGGGAGCTGTTTTTT. It encodes CASSQGGFDGELFF.

As for this clone: At the DNA level, this CDR3 is encoded by other sequences in the same sample as well. This rearrangement joins TRBV29-1 to TRBJ2-7; TRBD2 aligns across 10 bases. V shed 4 bases and J 1 base; nucleotides not matched to a gene: 1. The CDR3 sequence is 13 residues long. Germline CDR1 and CDR2: SQVTM and ANQGSEA. The CDR3 loop reads CSVGTSGSYEQYF. The DNA of the CDR3 is TGCAGCGTTGGGACTAGCGGATCCTACGAGCAGTACTTC.

The rearrangement joins TRBV15 to TRBJ2-5, with 7 bases fitting TRBD2. V trimming: 0 bases; J trimming: 8 bases; junction bases outside the gene matches: 12. There are 16 residues in the CDR3. Per germline, CDR1 LNHNV and CDR2 YYDKDF (reference sequence). The CDR3 reads CATSRDPGTTIKTQYF. CDR3 bases: TGTGCCACCAGCAGAGATCCCGGGACTACAATCAAAACCCAGTACTTC.

The chain combines TRBV28 with TRBJ1-5, with a tentative D call TRBD1 (5 bases). The CDR3 has 15 residues. The germline gives CDR1 MDHEN, CDR2 SYDVKM. Trimming shortened V by 6 bases and J by 0 bases, and 12 bases separated the two germline ends. The CDR3 protein is CASRWGGDSNQPQHF. CDR3 sequence (DNA): TGTGCCAGCAGATGGGGGGGGGATAGCAATCAGCCCCAGCATTTT.

The chain recombines TRBV7-9 with TRBJ2-3; 9 bases are a match to TRBD2. V dropped 0 bases and J dropped 4; count of bases not matched to a gene: 8. CDR1 SEHNR and CDR2 FQNEAQ come from the germline V gene (reference sequence). This CDR3 comprises 17 residues. Here the CDR3 reads CASSLAKAGGIADTQYF. As DNA, the CDR3 is TGTGCCAGCAGCTTAGCGAAGGCGGGAGGGATTGCAGATACGCAGTATTTT.

The chain joins TRBV27 to TRBJ2-1; 9 positions match TRBD2. CDR1 is MNHEY and CDR2 is SMNVEV in the germline V gene (reference sequence). The CDR3 has 17 amino acids. With 5 bases clipped from V and 6 bases from J, the junction kept 14 bases outside the gene matches. The CDR3 coding sequence is TGTGCCAGCAGTGAGGCCTTGGCGGGAGGGCCCACCAATGAGCAGTTCTTC. Translating gives CASSEALAGGPTNEQFF.

The chain combines TRBV13 with TRBJ1-1; D gene uncertain. The germline CDR1 and CDR2 sequences are PRHDT and FYEKMQ (reference sequence). Trimming shortened V by 4 bases and J by 7 bases, and 13 bases separated the two germline ends. The length of the CDR3 is 13 residues. CDR3 coding DNA: TGTGCCAGCAGCTCCCCTCCAAAAATTGAAGCTTTCTTT. Translation gives CASSSPPKIEAFF.

The chain has TRBV19 and TRBJ2-7; 8 bases map to TRBD2. V lost 3 bases and J lost 4; bases outside the gene matches: 5. This CDR3 is 14 amino acids long. The germline CDR1 and CDR2 sequences are LNHDA and SQIVND (reference sequence). The CDR3, as DNA: TGTGCCAGTAGTATCAGCGGGAGTAGGTACGAGCAGTACTTC. Residues: CASSISGSRYEQYF.

The CDR3 here is CAWSKGTGEGYTF. CDR3 nucleotides: TGTGCCTGGAGTAAAGGGACAGGGGAAGGCTACACCTTC. This rearrangement joins TRBV30 to TRBJ1-2, with TRBD1 identical over 10 bases. This CDR3 region has 13 residues. Germline loops: CDR1 GTSNPN, CDR2 SVGIG (reference sequence). V was pared by 2 bases and J by 8 bases, with 5 bases of the junction left unmatched.

V is TRBV11-2 and J is TRBJ2-1; D gene ambiguous. Trimming stripped 5 bases from V and 11 bases from J, with 13 bases between. The CDR3 spans 12 residues. From germline, CDR1 is SGHAT and CDR2 FQNNGV. The CDR3 bases are TGTGCCAGCAGCGCGTATAAGCGCCAGCAGTTCTTC. Its translation: CASSAYKRQQFF.

This chain connects TRBV13 to TRBJ2-2; D not resolved. The germline V gene has CDR1 PRHDT and CDR2 FYEKMQ (reference sequence). V gave up 5 bases and J gave up 8 bases, with 12 bases separating them. This CDR3 has 13 amino acids. The CDR3 region is CASSAPFGGELFF. CDR3 nucleotide sequence: TGTGCCAGCAGCGCCCCATTCGGGGGGGAGCTGTTTTTT.

CDR3 amino acids: CASSLDGALAGGSYEQYF. The CDR3 region has the DNA TGTGCCAGCAGCTTAGACGGGGCCCTAGCGGGAGGCTCCTACGAGCAGTACTTC. This sequence joins TRBV11-2 and TRBJ2-7; 11 bases agree with TRBD2. Germline V CDR1 and CDR2: SGHAT, FQNNGV. The CDR3 loop spans 18 amino acids. With 0 bases clipped from V and 0 bases from J, the junction kept 7 bases outside the gene matches.

The chain joins TRBV25-1 to TRBJ2-1, with D perhaps TRBD2 (5 bases). V shed 6 bases and J shed 8 bases, with 14 bases lying between them. Germline CDR1 is MGHDK and CDR2 is SYGVNS. The CDR3 has 13 amino acids. CDR3 nucleotides: TGTGCCAGCAGAGGACTCGCACCGGATGAGCAGTTCTTC. Its protein product is CASRGLAPDEQFF.

J is TRBJ2-4 and V is TRBV27; TRBD2 matches at 10 bases. V gave up 6 bases and J gave up 0 bases; unmatched junction bases: 8. CDR1 is MNHEY, CDR2 SMNVEV, per germline (reference sequence). The CDR3 loop spans 17 amino acids. DNA for the CDR3: TGTGCCAGCAGCCCTGGGGGACTAGCGCTAGCCAAAAACATTCAGTACTTC. Residues: CASSPGGLALAKNIQYF.

The V call is TRBV4-1, the J call TRBJ2-2; D gene ambiguous. V lost 0 bases, J lost 4 bases, and 6 bases lay in between. The length of the CDR3 is 14 residues. Germline V CDR1 and CDR2: MGHRA, YSYEKL. The CDR3 coding sequence is TGCGCCAGCAGCCAAGAAGGGCTCACCGGGGAGCTGTTTTTT. Its protein is CASSQEGLTGELFF.

This rearrangement joins TRBV12-5 to TRBJ2-2, with TRBD2 matching 9 bases. Trimming cost V 1 base and J 5 bases; bases outside gene matches: 5. Per the germline V gene, CDR1 is LGHNT and CDR2 is FRNRAP. This CDR3 comprises 16 residues. CDR3 DNA: TGTGCTAGTGGTTTGGCAGAGAGCGGGAGGACCGGGGAGCTGTTTTTT. Residues: CASGLAESGRTGELFF.